The sequence of this TCR beta chain was determined in a study of CD8 T cells in Susac syndrome. General study results and limits: The number of individuals included in the study's TCR sequencing and HLA analysis was acknowledged as relatively small.

In the case of this clonotype: Its specificity is not known.

With random hexamers, reverse transcription was performed on about 0.5 to 1 ug of RNA. Using its own MiXCR run on the immunoSEQ multiplex PCR reads, TCRdb lists one record per CDR3 protein. The repertoire holds about 280,000 distinct CDR3 sequences, with 70% to 90% as singletons. The CDR3 loop spans 15 amino acids. Germline-derived CDR1 and CDR2 are SGHNT and YYREEE (reference sequence). Between the trimmed V and J ends, which lost 4 bases and 5 bases, there was a span of 19 bases. Those who served as multiple sclerosis controls were treatment-naive patients with stable or active relapsing-remitting disease. TEMRA cells were FACS-enriched, while CD8+ and CD4+ T cells were negatively isolated.

Source material: CD8+ T cells from PBMCs. V is TRBV5-4 and J is TRBJ2-7, with D possibly matching TRBD2 (6 bases). The origin of this receptor is a human donor with multiple sclerosis. The CDR3 is CASSRGPGEVNEQYF. DNA of the CDR3: TGTGCCAGCAGCAGGGGACCGGGAGAGGTAAACGAGCAGTACTTC.